This paragraph covers one T cell receptor beta chain sequence. What it binds is not known. Cyclophosphamide on days +3 and +4 followed busulfan-fludarabine conditioning and a marrow graft. Method: immunoSEQ multiplex PCR; TCRdb's copy keeps in-frame clones and lacks some. The sample records around 10,000 clones, approximately 89% being singletons. The data are from a study of T cells after posttransplantation cyclophosphamide. CDR1 and CDR2 (germline): LNHDA, SQIVND (reference sequence). The CDR3 loop spans 16 amino acids. With 5 bases clipped from V and 3 bases from J, the junction kept 8 bases outside the gene matches. Findings and caveats of the study: Later blood repertoires were often dominated by clones from the donor CD8+ memory compartment.

This sequence was found in a male patient younger than 45 who received an allogeneic stem cell transplant from a related donor, was CMV-positive, and had acute GVHD only. These T cells may partly come from the graft donor. This material consisted of CD4+ T cells sorted from PBMCs, taken after allogeneic stem cell transplant with posttransplant cyclophosphamide. This chain connects TRBV19 to TRBJ2-2; 8 nucleotides match TRBD1. CDR3: CASSARGPPYTGELFF. CDR3 DNA sequence: TGTGCCAGTAGTGCCAGGGGGCCCCCCTACACCGGGGAGCTGTTTTTT. Combining the CDR3 with reference TRBV19 and TRBJ2-2 gives the whole variable domain DGGITQSPKYLFRKEGQNVTLSCEQNLNHDAMYWYRQDPGQGLRLIYYSQIVNDFQKGDIAEGYSVSREKKESFPLTVTSAQKNPTAFYLCASSARGPPYTGELFFGEGSRLTVL.